Below, 18 T cell receptor beta chains from the same sample are listed, as sequenced in a study of control samples from healthy donors and cancer patients. Generated by immunoSEQ multiplex PCR, the TCRdb table keeps only in-frame clones and is missing some. There are just under 150,000 clones in the sample; 91% occur only once, and 3.2% lies in the top ten. The specimen sequenced was blood. Every receptor here comes from a young man in good health.

The J gene is TRBJ1-1, the V gene TRBV6-5; D is unclear. Germline loops: CDR1 MNHEY, CDR2 SVGAGI. CDR3 length: 13 residues. The V gene lost 0 bases and the J gene lost 4 bases, with 6 bases spanning the gap. CDR3 amino acids: CASSYSLVTEAFF. CDR3 coding DNA: TGTGCCAGCAGTTACTCGTTAGTCACTGAAGCTTTCTTT.

V usage is TRBV7-3 and J usage is TRBJ2-3; 7 bases line up with TRBD2. V lost 6 bases and J lost 7; bases outside the gene matches: 16. There are 16 residues in the CDR3. CDR1 is SGHTA and CDR2 is FQGTGA in the germline V gene. CDR3 DNA: TGTGCCAGCAGTCCCGCTGGGGGGGGAACCAGGAATACGCAGTATTTT. This codes for CASSPAGGGTRNTQYF. Supplemented by reference TRBV7-3 and TRBJ2-3, the full variable domain reads GAGVSQTPSNKVTEKGKYVELRCDPISGHTALYWYRQSLGQGPEFLIYFQGTGAADDSGLPNDRFFAVRPEGSVSTLKIQRTERGDSAVYLCASSPAGGGTRNTQYFGPGTRLTVL.

The genes are TRBV28 and TRBJ1-1; 7 bases fit TRBD1. This CDR3 is built from 16 residues. The germline V gene has CDR1 MDHEN and CDR2 SYDVKM. V dropped 5 bases and J dropped 5; count of bases not matched to a gene: 14. The CDR3: CASSPRQGGWDTEAFF. The CDR3 DNA follows: TGTGCCAGCAGTCCTCGACAGGGAGGTTGGGATACTGAAGCTTTCTTT.

On this clone: The junction departs from germline at one end; a sequencing error may be responsible. In nucleotides, the CDR3 is TGTGCCAGCAGTTTAAGCGGGGTCTACCATGAGCAGTTCTTC. Encoded protein: CASSLSGVYHEQFF. J is TRBJ2-1 and V is TRBV6-5, with 7 positions matching TRBD2. Germline CDR1 is MNHEY and CDR2 is SVGAGI. The CDR3 loop spans 14 amino acids.

The chain's CDR3 is CAIGGGPYTDTQYF. CDR3 bases: TGTGCCATCGGGGGGGGACCTTACACAGATACGCAGTATTTT. The rearrangement joins TRBV10-3 to TRBJ2-3, with 7 bases fitting TRBD2. Germline V CDR1 and CDR2: ENHRY, SYGVKD. The CDR3 is 14 amino acids. V lost 8 bases and J lost 2; bases outside the gene matches: 7.

This clone was seen only once. This sequence joins TRBV19 and TRBJ2-1; TRBD2 matches at 10 bases. Germline assignment: CDR1 LNHDA and CDR2 SQIVND (reference sequence). Losses at the gene ends were 6 bases for V and 5 bases for J; bases not matched to a gene: 7. The CDR3 is 15 amino acids. CDR3 residues: CASRLWTSGNNEQFF. The DNA for the CDR3 is TGTGCCAGTAGACTGTGGACTAGCGGAAACAATGAGCAGTTCTTC. Together with reference TRBV19 and TRBJ2-1, the CDR3 gives the full variable domain: DGGITQSPKYLFRKEGQNVTLSCEQNLNHDAMYWYRQDPGQGLRLIYYSQIVNDFQKGDIAEGYSVSREKKESFPLTVTSAQKNPTAFYLCASRLWTSGNNEQFFGPGTRLTVL.

This chain connects TRBV7-9 to TRBJ1-1; no firm D call. The CDR3 covers 17 residues. Trimming left V 2 bases short and J 0 bases short, with 16 bases between. CDR1 SEHNR and CDR2 FQNEAQ come from the germline V gene (reference sequence). In DNA, the CDR3 is TGTGCCAGCAGCTTATCCGGGTTAGGTGCCATGAACACTGAAGCTTTCTTT. Protein sequence: CASSLSGLGAMNTEAFF.

The chain has TRBV28 and TRBJ1-2; 9 nucleotides align to TRBD1. Trimming removed 6 bases from V and 2 bases from J; junction bases left unmatched: 7. Germline V lookup: CDR1 MDHEN, CDR2 SYDVKM. This CDR3 has 15 residues. CDR3: CASRDGTGSNYGYTF. The CDR3 DNA reads as TGTGCCAGCAGAGATGGGACAGGGTCAAACTATGGCTACACCTTC.

Details on this clone: The sample carries other DNA sequences with the same CDR3. This chain uses TRBV19 with TRBJ2-1; the D call may be TRBD1 or TRBD2 (6 bases each). This CDR3 has 14 amino acids. Germline loops: CDR1 LNHDA, CDR2 SQIVND (reference sequence). The V end lost 1 base, the J end lost 4 bases, and 8 bases lay between the germline ends. CDR3 region: CASSIGGAYNEQFF. The DNA of the CDR3 is TGTGCCAGTAGTATAGGGGGGGCGTACAATGAGCAGTTCTTC.

The gene calls are TRBV6-5 and TRBJ1-1; 10 bases map to TRBD1. J was trimmed by 3 bases and V by 6 bases; bases with no gene match: 4. The CDR3 sequence is 14 residues long. Germline V gene data show CDR1 as MNHEY and CDR2 as SVGAGI. The CDR3 loop reads CASSLGTGDTEAFF. In DNA, the CDR3 is TGTGCCAGCAGCCTTGGGACAGGGGACACTGAAGCTTTCTTT.

This chain joins TRBV18 and TRBJ1-6; D uncertain. Trimming removed 5 bases from V and 0 bases from J, with 8 bases in between. CDR1 is KGHSH and CDR2 is LQKENI in the germline V gene. The CDR3 is made up of 15 amino acids. The CDR3, as DNA: TGTGCCAGCTCAGGGTCGAGCTCCTATAATTCACCCCTCCACTTT. This gives the protein CASSGSSSYNSPLHF. Based on the CDR3 plus reference TRBV18 and TRBJ1-6, the full variable domain is NAGVMQNPRHLVRRRGQEARLRCSPMKGHSHVYWYRQLPEEGLKFMVYLQKENIIDESGMPKERFSAEFPKEGPSILRIQQVVRGDSAAYFCASSGSSSYNSPLHFGNGTRLTVT.

The chain has TRBV4-1 and TRBJ2-1; 7 nucleotides match TRBD1. The V gene's germline CDR1 is MGHRA and CDR2 YSYEKL. The CDR3 is 15 amino acids. V lost 1 base to trimming and J lost 6 bases; unmatched junction nucleotides: 6. CDR3 sequence: CASSQASSGGNEQFF. The CDR3 bases are TGCGCCAGCAGCCAAGCCTCCTCAGGGGGCAATGAGCAGTTCTTC.

V usage is TRBV9 and J usage is TRBJ1-1, with D maybe TRBD1 (5 bases). The CDR3 covers 16 residues. V was pared by 1 base and J by 2 bases, with 15 bases between. The V gene's germline CDR1 is SGDLS and CDR2 YYNGEE. In nucleotides, the CDR3 is TGTGCCAGCAGCGTAAGATCGGGGCCGCAAAACACTGAAGCTTTCTTT. Translating gives CASSVRSGPQNTEAFF.

J is TRBJ2-3 and V is TRBV10-2; TRBD1 might be the D (6 bases). Per germline, CDR1 WSHSY and CDR2 SAAADI. There are 15 residues in the CDR3. V was clipped by 2 bases and J by 2 bases, with 11 bases between them. CDR3 nucleotide sequence: TGCGCCAGCAGTGAGATGACAGGACCCACAGATACGCAGTATTTT. Translation gives CASSEMTGPTDTQYF.

The rearrangement links TRBV5-6 to TRBJ2-1, with D possibly being TRBD1 or TRBD2 (5 bases each). The CDR3 spans 13 residues. Germline V CDR1 and CDR2: SGHDT, YYEEEE. Between the trimmed V and J ends, which lost 4 bases and 10 bases, there was a span of 15 bases. CDR3 DNA: TGTGCCAGCAGCCAGTTGAGGGGACGGGAGCAGTTCTTC. Translation: CASSQLRGREQFF.

This clone has just one count. This chain links TRBV5-5 with TRBJ1-6; D is ambiguous. Trimming stripped 7 bases from V and 6 bases from J, with 11 bases between. Germline loops: CDR1 SGHKS, CDR2 YYEKEE (reference sequence). CDR3 length: 13 amino acids. The DNA of the CDR3 is TGTGCCAGCGCCGGACGGGGTAATTCACCCCTCCACTTT. As protein: CASAGRGNSPLHF. The entire variable domain, with the rest obtained from reference TRBV5-5 and TRBJ1-6, is as follows: DAGVTQSPTHLIKTRGQQVTLRCSPISGHKSVSWYQQVLGQGPQFIFQYYEKEERGRGNFPDRFSARQFPNYSSELNVNALLLGDSALYLCASAGRGNSPLHFGNGTRLTVT.

The chain employs TRBV28 and TRBJ1-2, with 9 positions matching TRBD1. The J segment lost 1 base and the V segment lost 2 bases, leaving 17 bases of the junction unmatched. CDR1 is MDHEN, CDR2 SYDVKM, per germline. This CDR3 contains 20 residues. This chain's CDR3 is CASSLLPLTGGIRSNYGYTF. In DNA, the CDR3 is TGTGCCAGCAGTTTACTCCCCCTGACAGGGGGAATTAGAAGTAACTATGGCTACACCTTC.

The chain joins TRBV27 to TRBJ1-2; 10 nucleotides match TRBD1. The CDR3 runs 18 residues. Per the germline V gene, CDR1 is MNHEY and CDR2 is SMNVEV (reference sequence). The V segment lost 5 bases and the J segment 4 bases; nucleotides outside the gene matches: 16. This CDR3 is CASSLLGTGASMFYGYTF. DNA of the CDR3: TGTGCCAGCAGTCTCTTGGGGACAGGGGCTTCAATGTTCTATGGCTACACCTTC.